This T cell receptor (beta chain) came from a study of blood T cell repertoires in COVID-19 (dated by TCRdb to 2020 to 2022). Background on the whole study: Samples from collaborators originated in the United States, Italy and Spain and spanned both the acute and convalescent phases of COVID-19. The material from the prospective study consisted of cDNA or gDNA derived from T cells, B-cell-depleted T cells, or PBMCs. The dataset comprised deeply sampled blood TCRbeta repertoires from subjects exposed to, actively infected with, or recovered from COVID-19. The repertoires were made available in a free public database intended to serve as a resource for research on the immune response to SARS-CoV-2. Samples came from the ongoing ImmuneRACE study (first 160 participants) plus 1,254 subjects from 6 global collaborators. The sample metadata nearly always contained a de-identified subject ID, COVID-19 status, age in years and sex. Where available, HLA class I and class II types were obtained from metadata supplied by the sample provider rather than from assay-based typing. What the work shows at the level of the full study, not this receptor alone: How much clinical and demographic metadata was included differed by source and by participant, and the metadata was provided uncurated.

Worth noting for this clone: Its binding antigen is unknown. Within one base of it there is no much larger clone, and no base qualities were kept.

TCRbeta CDR3 regions were amplified from genomic DNA by means of the immunoSEQ Assay, a bias-controlled multiplex PCR. The original methods were these. The number of nucleated cells in each sample was estimated by amplification of reference gene primers within the assay. To quantify the absolute abundance of each unique TCRbeta CDR3 rearrangement, sequence reads were collapsed and filtered. Productive Simpson clonality was computed per sample as the square root of Simpson's diversity index over productive rearrangements. The table was pulled from immuneACCESS by TCRdb, which kept in-frame rearrangements only. Such tables lose some clones; where checked, under half of the loss comes from unresolved V genes, and the rest has no known cause. The V and J calls and clone size are taken from that table; D and trimming were inferred from the DNA. In all, the sample holds 150,000 or so clones, and roughly 80% of those were seen once. The ten most abundant clones make up 3% to 3.5% of the sample.

The CDR3 covers 14 residues, taking in both the cysteine and the phenylalanine. Kept here is only the CDR3 DNA, which spans 42 bases and is read in frame from base 1. V is cut by 6 bases and J by 5 bases, and the space between the germline ends is 15 bases. CDR1 and CDR2 are drawn from the germline V gene (reference sequence): SGHNT, YYREEE. Participants in the prospective study were aged roughly 18 to 89 years, lived in under 30 United States geographic areas, and enrolled through a virtual design. Cohort assignment in the prospective study relied on participant-reported clinical history from a screening survey and a study questionnaire. ImmuneRACE Cohort 3 recovered participants were defined by two consecutive negative NP/OP PCR tests, healthcare professional clearance, or symptom resolution. Mobile phlebotomists in the prospective study collected whole blood, serum and a nasopharyngeal or oropharyngeal swab from every participant. Over an approximately 2-month period, participants in the prospective study had the option of providing additional blood draws and questionnaires. Before DNA extraction, blood samples from the prospective study were shipped at room temperature or frozen.

The receptor comes from a woman aged 55-69 years who had recovered from COVID-19. Sequencing was carried out using PBMCs or T cells enriched from blood (not recorded which). The chain was built from TRBV5-4 and TRBJ1-5; perhaps TRBD1 is the D gene, with 5 bases matching. The sequenced DNA: TGTGCCAGCACACTGGGGCCGCTCGATCAGCCCCAGCATTTT. Translated, it reads CASTLGPLDQPQHF.